This T cell receptor (beta chain) derives from a study of CD8+ T cells in alopecia areata. Study overall: Each of the treated patients was given oral tofacitinib, 5 to 10 mg twice daily, for moderate-to-severe alopecia areata.

A few counts support this clone. Trimming cost V 6 bases and J 2 bases; bases outside gene matches: 2. CDR1 SQVTM and CDR2 ANQGSEA come from the germline V gene. The CDR3 sequence is 12 residues long. As for treatment: oral pan-JAK inhibitor, 5-10 mg twice daily. As the sequencing template, cDNA was produced by extracting RNA and reverse transcribing it. Here immunoSEQ multiplex PCR was the method, and the copy in TCRdb shows in-frame clones only, minus some. Among 180,000 or so clones listed, about 61% were seen once. The V call is TRBV29-1, the J call TRBJ2-7, with 9 bases aligning to TRBD1. This clonotype was obtained from a human donor with alopecia areata. The input for sequencing was CD4+ T cells sorted from blood, taken at roughly week 55, from a patient treated with tofacitinib. This CDR3 is CSVGTGTYEQYF. The CDR3 DNA reads TGCAGCGTCGGGACAGGGACCTACGAGCAGTACTTC.